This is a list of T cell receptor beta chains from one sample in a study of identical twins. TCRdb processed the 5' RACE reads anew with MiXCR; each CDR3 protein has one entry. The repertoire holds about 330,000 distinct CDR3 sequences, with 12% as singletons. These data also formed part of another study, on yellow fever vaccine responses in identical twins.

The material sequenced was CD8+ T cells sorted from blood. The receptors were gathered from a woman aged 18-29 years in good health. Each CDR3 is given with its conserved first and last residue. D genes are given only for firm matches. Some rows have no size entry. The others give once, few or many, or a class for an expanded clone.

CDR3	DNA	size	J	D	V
CASSGGRWASQETQCF	TGTGCCAGCAGCGGAGGGAGGTGGGCATCCCAAGAGACCCAGTGCTTC	.	TRBJ2-5	.	TRBV7-2
CASQTLSDTQYF	TGTGCCAGTCAAACCCTATCGGATACGCAGTATTTT	.	TRBJ2-3	.	TRBV7-2
CAISVTGVDTGELFF	TGTGCCATCAGTGTTACGGGGGTAGACACCGGGGAGCTGTTTTTT	many	TRBJ2-2	.	TRBV10-3
CASSLGTVEEAFF	TGTGCCAGCAGCCTCGGGACAGTGGAAGAAGCTTTCTTT	.	TRBJ1-1	TRBD1	TRBV9
CSVENNEQFF	TGCAGCGTTGAAAACAATGAGCAGTTCTTC	.	TRBJ2-1	.	TRBV29-1
CAYPAEPPKNIQYF	TGTGCCTACCCGGCCGAGCCTCCAAAAAACATTCAGTACTTC	many	TRBJ2-4	.	TRBV7-9
CASSVELPTDTQYF	TGTGCCAGCAGCGTAGAACTCCCCACAGATACGCAGTATTTT	.	TRBJ2-3	.	TRBV9
CASSRILAGESGIKADTQYF	TGTGCCAGCAGCCGCATACTAGCGGGAGAAAGTGGCATAAAGGCAGATACGCAGTATTTT	once	TRBJ2-3	TRBD2	TRBV11-3
CATSDFRLAGVEETQYF	TGTGCCACCAGTGATTTCCGACTAGCGGGGGTCGAAGAGACCCAGTACTTC	.	TRBJ2-5	TRBD2	TRBV24-1
CASSQLAGGLSDEQFF	TGTGCCAGCAGCCAGTTAGCGGGGGGGCTTTCGGATGAGCAGTTCTTC	many	TRBJ2-1	TRBD2	TRBV3-1
CASSRGRGPNTEAFF	TGTGCCAGCAGCAGGGGAAGGGGTCCGAACACTGAAGCTTTCTTT	.	TRBJ1-1	.	TRBV9
CASSQDAGQNTEAFF	TGCGCCAGCAGCCAAGATGCGGGACAGAACACTGAAGCTTTCTTT	many	TRBJ1-1	.	TRBV4-1
CASSQERGTDKAWSPGELFF	TGTGCCAGCAGCCAAGAAAGGGGGACTGATAAAGCGTGGAGCCCCGGGGAGCTGTTTTTT	.	TRBJ2-2	.	TRBV4-2
CASRLVEDNQPQHF	TGTGCCAGCAGGTTGGTGGAAGACAATCAGCCCCAGCATTTT	few	TRBJ1-5	.	TRBV6-1
CASSLRAGDITDTQYF	TGTGCCAGCAGTTTAAGGGCGGGGGACATTACAGATACGCAGTATTTT	.	TRBJ2-3	.	TRBV12-3/TRBV12-4
CASSENRGREDEKLFF	TGTGCCAGCAGCGAAAACAGGGGGCGAGAGGATGAAAAACTGTTTTTT	.	TRBJ1-4	TRBD1	TRBV7-9
CASGFSGAATEAFF	TGTGCTAGTGGTTTTTCAGGGGCTGCCACTGAAGCTTTCTTT	few	TRBJ1-1	.	TRBV12-5
CSASPFTDTGELFF	TGCAGTGCTAGCCCCTTCACAGACACCGGGGAGCTGTTTTTT	few	TRBJ2-2	.	TRBV20-1
CASSSSGSLYDTQYF	TGTGCCAGCAGTTCTAGCGGGAGTTTGTATGATACGCAGTATTTT	few	TRBJ2-3	TRBD2	TRBV27
CASSGNPGVYTSTDTQYF	TGTGCCAGCAGTGGTAACCCTGGGGTCTACACTAGCACAGATACGCAGTATTTT	few	TRBJ2-3	.	TRBV2
CASSLWSSSVDTQYF	TGTGCCAGCAGTTTATGGTCTAGCAGCGTAGATACGCAGTATTTT	.	TRBJ2-3	.	TRBV27
CASIKTAQGAKTNEQFF	TGTGCCAGCATCAAAACCGCACAGGGGGCAAAGACCAATGAGCAGTTCTTC	many	TRBJ2-1	TRBD1	TRBV12-3/TRBV12-4
CASRPGQGWANYGYTF	TGTGCCAGCAGGCCGGGACAGGGTTGGGCTAACTATGGCTACACCTTC	few	TRBJ1-2	TRBD1	TRBV12-3/TRBV12-4
CASRRGGEGDTQYF	TGTGCCAGCAGACGGGGGGGGGAGGGAGATACGCAGTATTTT	.	TRBJ2-3	TRBD2	TRBV7-9
CASSVEGRVGTEAFF	TGTGCCAGCAGCGTAGAGGGCAGGGTGGGAACTGAAGCTTTCTTT	few	TRBJ1-1	.	TRBV9
CASRDISNTEAFF	TGCGCCAGCAGGGACATATCGAACACTGAAGCTTTCTTT	.	TRBJ1-1	.	TRBV10-2
CASSRRFSEADTQYF	TGCGCCAGCAGCCGCAGATTTAGTGAGGCAGATACGCAGTATTTT	many	TRBJ2-3	.	TRBV5-1